Each of the 22 T cell receptor beta chains below was sequenced from the same sample in a study of Graves' ophthalmopathy and Graves' hyperthyroidism. Beta-chain TCR CDR3 regions were amplified from RNA transcripts. HTBI-primed first-round RT-PCR preceded second-round multiplex PCR. TCRdb independently ran MiXCR on the multiplex PCR reads; one entry per CDR3 protein. The table includes hundreds of thousands of distinct CDR3 sequences, roughly 21% detected once. The sample was peripheral blood. Source of these receptors: a woman under 30 with stable Graves' hyperthyroidism.

Only a few counts were recorded for this clonotype. The chain uses TRBV30 and TRBJ1-6, with D tentatively TRBD1 (6 bases). This CDR3 has 15 residues. From germline, CDR1 is GTSNPN and CDR2 SVGIG (reference sequence). With 4 bases removed from V and 6 bases from J, the gap between germline ends came to 16 bases. In DNA form, the CDR3 reads TGTGCCTGGATTGCTACGACAGGAGCTAATTCACCCCTCCACTTT. It is translated as CAWIATTGANSPLHF.

This clonotype was found many times. This rearrangement joins TRBV20-1 to TRBJ1-2, with 7 bases that match TRBD1. Germline values: CDR1 DFQATT, CDR2 SNEGSKA (reference sequence). The V gene end was trimmed by 4 bases and the J gene end by 3 bases; junction bases not matched to a gene: 5. CDR3 length: 13 amino acids. The CDR3 region is CSAMRDRDYGYTF. The CDR3 bases are TGCAGTGCTATGCGGGACAGAGACTATGGCTACACCTTC.

The sample holds many counts of this clonotype. The chain carries TRBV11-2 and TRBJ1-5; D is perhaps TRBD1 (5 bases). CDR1 is SGHAT and CDR2 is FQNNGV in the germline V gene. CDR3 length: 13 residues. Trimming took off 3 bases at V and 6 bases at J, with 9 bases between the two ends. The CDR3 DNA reads TGTGCCAGCAGCTTGAGTAGGGGTCAGCCCCAGCATTTT. Translating gives CASSLSRGQPQHF.

The sample holds a few counts of this clonotype. A single base separates this from a much larger clone, so it may be a read error. V usage is TRBV2 and J usage is TRBJ1-6; TRBD1 matches 8 bases. Germline V gene sequence: CDR1 SNHLY, CDR2 FYNNEI. The CDR3 consists of 15 residues. The CDR3 sequence is CASSGEQGARSHLHF. The CDR3, as DNA: TGTGCCAGCAGTGGAGAGCAGGGGGCACGATCACACCTCCACTTT.

Many counts were recorded for this clonotype. The rearrangement links TRBV18 to TRBJ2-7, with 10 nucleotides matching TRBD1. The trim removed 0 bases at V and 0 bases at J, leaving 2 bases unmatched. The germline V gene encodes CDR1 KGHSH and CDR2 LQKENI. The length of the CDR3 is 16 residues. CDR3 DNA: TGTGCCAGCTCACCACCCAGGGACAGGGGCTCCTACGAGCAGTACTTC. As protein: CASSPPRDRGSYEQYF.

This clonotype was observed a handful of times. J is TRBJ2-7 and V is TRBV6-1; TRBD1 matches 9 bases. The CDR3 loop spans 15 amino acids. V dropped 4 bases and J dropped 3; count of bases not matched to a gene: 7. The germline CDR1 and CDR2 sequences are MNHNS and SASEGT. CDR3 nucleotide sequence: TGTGCCAGCAGTGTCGCCGGGACAGGGTTCTACGAGCAGTACTTC. Its protein is CASSVAGTGFYEQYF.

The V and J genes are TRBV12-3 or TRBV12-4 and TRBJ2-2; D not resolved. CDR3 size: 14 residues. Trimming removed 2 bases at V and 0 bases at J, with 4 bases between. The CDR3 DNA follows: TGTGCCAGCAGTTTACATACGAACACCGGGGAGCTGTTTTTT. Its protein is CASSLHTNTGELFF.

This clonotype came up a few times. V and J are TRBV28 and TRBJ2-7; TRBD2 matches 8 bases. V lost 5 bases, J lost 4 bases, and 10 bases stayed unmatched. Germline V CDR1 and CDR2: MDHEN, SYDVKM. The CDR3 runs to 15 residues. The CDR3 DNA sequence: TGTGCCAGCAGTCCGAGGACTAGCCTGACGTACGAGCAGTACTTC. Translation gives CASSPRTSLTYEQYF.

The V call is TRBV6-2 or TRBV6-3, the J call TRBJ2-5, with TRBD2 matching over 9 bases. Germline CDR1 MNHEY, CDR2 SVGEGT. The junction had 7 bases not matched to a gene; V was cut back by 8 bases and J by 0 bases. CDR3 size: 15 residues. The CDR3 spells CASFRSSGDQETQYF. In DNA form, the CDR3 reads TGTGCCAGCTTTCGGTCTAGCGGGGACCAAGAGACCCAGTACTTC.

This clonotype was counted at least ten times. This chain joins TRBV29-1 and TRBJ2-7; D is undetermined. The germline CDR1 and CDR2 sequences are SQVTM and ANQGSEA. The CDR3 has 12 residues. Trimming removed 7 bases from V and 2 bases from J, with 12 bases in between. DNA for the CDR3: TGCAGCGGGGCTAGACCTCCCTACGAGCAGTACTTC. As protein: CSGARPPYEQYF.

This rearrangement joins TRBV10-3 to TRBJ2-7; either TRBD1 or TRBD2 may supply D (5 bases each). The CDR3 totals 11 residues. CDR1 is ENHRY and CDR2 is SYGVKD in the germline V gene. Between the trimmed V and J ends, which lost 10 bases and 3 bases, there was a span of 10 bases. The CDR3 loop is CATGTFYEQYF. CDR3 nucleotides: TGTGCCACCGGGACCTTCTACGAGCAGTACTTC.

As concerns this clonotype: A read error may explain this, as a much larger clone is one base away. V usage is TRBV19 and J usage is TRBJ2-7; TRBD1 is a possible D gene (6 bases). The CDR3 covers 14 residues. From germline, CDR1 is LNHDA and CDR2 SQIVND (reference sequence). Here the CDR3 reads CAISTSGTTYEQYF. DNA of the CDR3: TGTGCCATTAGTACGTCCGGGACAACCTACGAGCAGTACTTC.

The chain carries TRBV15 and TRBJ2-7; 15 bases agree with TRBD2. The CDR3 is 17 amino acids. Trimming took 3 bases from V and 6 from J; bases not matched to a gene: 9. Germline V gene sequence: CDR1 LNHNV, CDR2 YYDKDF (reference sequence). CDR3: CATSSGLAGGIPGEQYF. In DNA form, the CDR3 reads TGTGCCACCAGCAGTGGACTAGCGGGAGGGATCCCGGGCGAGCAGTACTTC. Full variable domain (outside the CDR3, taken from reference TRBV15 and TRBJ2-7): DAMVIQNPRYQVTQFGKPVTLSCSQTLNHNVMYWYQQKSSQAPKLLFHYYDKDFNNEADTPDNFQSRRPNTSFCFLDIRSPGLGDTAMYLCATSSGLAGGIPGEQYFGPGTRLTVT.

The sample holds many counts of this clonotype. The J gene is TRBJ2-7, the V gene TRBV20-1; TRBD2 matches at 11 bases. Per the germline V gene, CDR1 is DFQATT and CDR2 is SNEGSKA (reference sequence). V was pared by 4 bases and J by 5 bases, with 4 bases of the junction left unmatched. The length of the CDR3 is 13 residues. This CDR3 reads CSAIAGGRHEQYF. The CDR3 nucleotides are TGCAGTGCTATAGCGGGAGGGCGGCACGAGCAGTACTTC.

This clonotype occurred many times. This chain joins TRBV6-5 and TRBJ2-6; D remains unclear. The germline CDR1 and CDR2 sequences are MNHEY and SVGAGI. V gave up 0 bases and J gave up 1 base, with 10 bases separating them. This CDR3 comprises 17 residues. The CDR3 loop reads CASSYSIGPSGANVLTF. Here the CDR3 DNA reads TGTGCCAGCAGTTACTCGATAGGGCCTTCTGGGGCCAACGTCCTGACTTTC.

The chain has TRBV19 and TRBJ2-2, with D possibly being TRBD2 (5 bases). The ends were cut back, 6 bases at V and 3 bases at J, with 8 bases in the middle. This CDR3 comprises 13 residues. CDR1 and CDR2 (germline): LNHDA, SQIVND (reference sequence). The CDR3 region has the DNA TGTGCCAGTAGATGGACTGACACCGGGGAGCTGTTTTTT. The encoded protein is CASRWTDTGELFF. The complete variable domain, with remaining parts taken from reference TRBV19 and TRBJ2-2, reads DGGITQSPKYLFRKEGQNVTLSCEQNLNHDAMYWYRQDPGQGLRLIYYSQIVNDFQKGDIAEGYSVSREKKESFPLTVTSAQKNPTAFYLCASRWTDTGELFFGEGSRLTVL.

Ten or more counts support this clonotype. The V call is TRBV28, the J call TRBJ2-6; D not resolved. V lost 6 bases and J lost 0, with 9 bases in between. In germline, CDR1 is MDHEN, CDR2 SYDVKM. The CDR3 is made up of 15 amino acids. The CDR3 DNA reads as TGTGCCAGCAGCCGAATGGGCTCTGGGGCCAACGTCCTGACTTTC. This codes for CASSRMGSGANVLTF.

V is TRBV12-3 or TRBV12-4 and J is TRBJ2-2; D remains unclear. The CDR3 is 13 residues long. V was shortened by 6 bases and J by 1 base, with 6 bases between the two germline ends. CDR3 amino acids: CASRLQNTGELFF. The DNA of the CDR3 is TGTGCCAGCAGACTACAGAACACCGGGGAGCTGTTTTTT.

Many counts were recorded for this clonotype. This sequence joins TRBV29-1 and TRBJ1-5; D remains unclear. V dropped 4 bases and J dropped 3 bases, with 16 bases sitting between them. Germline V lookup: CDR1 SQVTM, CDR2 ANQGSEA. The CDR3 consists of 15 residues. CDR3 sequence: CSVGISGEPNQPQHF. Written as DNA, the CDR3 is TGCAGCGTTGGGATCAGCGGAGAGCCCAATCAGCCCCAGCATTTT. Using reference TRBV29-1 and TRBJ1-5 for the parts outside the CDR3, the full variable domain is SAVISQKPSRDICQRGTSLTIQCQVDSQVTMMFWYRQQPGQSLTLIATANQGSEATYESGFVIDKFPISRPNLTFSTLTVSNMSPEDSSIYLCSVGISGEPNQPQHFGDGTRLSIL.

This clonotype was seen repeatedly, ten times or more. The chain has TRBV7-2 and TRBJ2-5; possibly TRBD2 for D (6 bases). V dropped 4 bases and J dropped 6 bases, with 12 bases sitting between them. In germline, CDR1 is SGHTA, CDR2 FQGNSA. The CDR3 covers 13 residues. CDR3 region: CASSSSGEQTQYF. For the CDR3, the DNA is TGTGCCAGCAGCTCCTCGGGAGAGCAGACCCAGTACTTC.

The chain couples TRBV6-1 to TRBJ1-1, with a tentative D call TRBD1 (6 bases). CDR3 length: 15 residues. V lost 6 bases to trimming and J lost 5 bases, with 19 bases between them. CDR1 and CDR2 (germline): MNHNS, SASEGT. CDR3 amino acids: CASSEKLGRGTEAFF. CDR3 nucleotides: TGTGCCAGCAGCGAAAAGCTCGGGAGGGGGACTGAAGCTTTCTTT.

The chain links TRBV12-3 or TRBV12-4 to TRBJ1-6, with TRBD1 identical over 8 bases. The trim removed 7 bases at V and 8 bases at J, leaving 7 bases unmatched. The CDR3 runs to 14 residues. CDR3 in DNA: TGTGCCAGCAATTTCGGGACAGGAGATTCACCCCTCCACTTT. Its protein is CASNFGTGDSPLHF.